Shown below are 24 T cell receptor beta chains from a single sample sequenced in a study of technical replicates of blood from several donors. The protocol was immunoSEQ multiplex PCR, while the TCRdb copy is restricted to in-frame clones and leaves out a portion. The repertoire includes about 84,000 clones, about 90% of them detected once, and 0.2% to 0.3% sits in the top ten. Sample: T cells isolated from PBMCs. The source of these receptors is a human donor in good health.

The gene calls are TRBV9 and TRBJ2-1; 10 bases agree with TRBD2. CDR1 SGDLS and CDR2 YYNGEE come from the germline V gene. J lost 10 bases, V lost 1 base, and 14 bases had no gene match. The CDR3 sequence is 17 residues long. The CDR3 nucleotides read TGTGCCAGCAGCGTAAGCCTCTCTAGCGGGGGACCAGAAGAGCAGTTCTTC. Translating gives CASSVSLSSGGPEEQFF.

The chain recombines TRBV19 with TRBJ2-1; 7 nucleotides match TRBD2. The J segment lost 9 bases and the V segment lost 2 bases, leaving 13 bases of the junction unmatched. Germline CDR1 is LNHDA and CDR2 is SQIVND (reference sequence). The CDR3 is 16 amino acids. CDR3 sequence reads: CASSITGTSGMGEQFF. CDR3 nucleotide sequence: TGTGCCAGTAGTATAACCGGGACCAGCGGGATGGGTGAGCAGTTCTTC.

The chain joins TRBV9 to TRBJ1-1; no reliable D call. CDR1 and CDR2 from the germline V gene are SGDLS and YYNGEE. CDR3 length equals 13 residues. Trimming shortened V by 4 bases and J by 7 bases, and 14 bases separated the two germline ends. CDR3 sequence reads: CASSPQSRSEAFF. The CDR3 DNA reads as TGTGCCAGCAGCCCCCAGTCCCGAAGTGAAGCTTTCTTT. Looking up the rest from reference TRBV9 and TRBJ1-1 gives the full variable domain: DSGVTQTPKHLITATGQRVTLRCSPRSGDLSVYWYQQSLDQGLQFLIQYYNGEERAKGNILERFSAQQFPDLHSELNLSSLELGDSALYFCASSPQSRSEAFFGQGTRLTVV.

This clone has a single count. The chain carries TRBV6-6 and TRBJ1-5; TRBD1 aligns across 9 bases. The germline V gene encodes CDR1 MNHNY and CDR2 SVGAGI (reference sequence). The CDR3 contains 15 residues. V shed 6 bases, J shed 2 bases, and the junction held 5 bases outside the gene matches. The chain's CDR3 is CASRPTGGGNQPQHF. The CDR3 DNA is TGTGCCAGCAGGCCGACAGGGGGGGGCAATCAGCCCCAGCATTTT.

The chain recombines TRBV29-1 with TRBJ2-1; 8 positions match TRBD1. This CDR3 is 16 amino acids long. With V trimmed by 6 bases and J by 7 bases, 17 bases remained unmatched. Germline loops: CDR1 SQVTM, CDR2 ANQGSEA. CDR3 nucleotides: TGCAGCGTGGAAAGACAGGGGACGGGGTACACGAATGAGCAGTTCTTC. Its translation is CSVERQGTGYTNEQFF.

This chain links TRBV7-9 with TRBJ2-7, with 9 bases aligning to TRBD1. CDR3 length: 14 residues. The germline CDR1 and CDR2 sequences are SEHNR and FQNEAQ (reference sequence). V was pared by 3 bases and J by 3 bases, with 3 bases of the junction left unmatched. The CDR3 sequence: CASSLGQGDYEQYF. CDR3 sequence (DNA): TGTGCCAGCAGCTTGGGACAGGGCGACTACGAGCAGTACTTC.

This sequence joins TRBV12-1 and TRBJ2-1; the tabulated D call, TRBD2, remains unverified against the DNA. TRBV12-1 is an annotated pseudogene. This CDR3 is built from 17 residues. The CDR3, as DNA: TGTGCCAGCAGCTTTGTCTCTAGCGGGAGGGCCTACAATGAGCAGTTCTTC. It is translated as CASSFVSSGRAYNEQFF.

The chain combines TRBV5-1 with TRBJ2-7, with a possible D match to TRBD1 (5 bases). The CDR3 has 14 amino acids. From germline, CDR1 is SGHRS and CDR2 YFSETQ. Trimming stripped 0 bases from V and 2 bases from J, with 9 bases between. CDR3 region: CASSLEGQPYEQYF. The CDR3 nucleotides are TGCGCCAGCAGCTTGGAGGGGCAGCCCTACGAGCAGTACTTC.

Only one count was recorded for this clone. V is TRBV7-9 and J is TRBJ1-4; the D gene is possibly TRBD1 (5 bases). There are 14 residues in the CDR3. Trimming shortened V by 5 bases and J by 3 bases, and 10 bases separated the two germline ends. CDR1 is SEHNR, CDR2 FQNEAQ, per germline (reference sequence). DNA for the CDR3: TGTGCCAGCAGCAAACAGGAGTCTAATGAAAAACTGTTTTTT. Protein product: CASSKQESNEKLFF.

V and J are TRBV7-8 and TRBJ2-7; perhaps TRBD2 as D (7 bases). CDR3 size: 13 residues. The germline V gene encodes CDR1 SGHVS and CDR2 FQNEAQ. V was shortened by 10 bases and J by 4 bases, with 17 bases between the two germline ends. CDR3 sequence: CATERGGGYEQYF. The DNA of the CDR3 is TGTGCCACGGAGAGAGGGGGAGGGTACGAGCAGTACTTC. Variable domain in full (rest from reference TRBV7-8 and TRBJ2-7): GAGVSQSPRYKVAKRGQDVALRCDPISGHVSLFWYQQALGQGPEFLTYFQNEAQLDKSGLPSDRFFAERPEGSVSTLKIQRTQQEDSAVYLCATERGGGYEQYFGPGTRLTVT.

The chain combines TRBV29-1 with TRBJ2-1; possibly TRBD2 for D (6 bases). CDR3 size: 15 residues. The V and J ends lost 7 bases and 3 bases respectively, with 19 bases between them. Germline CDR1 reads SQVTM; CDR2 reads ANQGSEA. CDR3 sequence: CSATSGSRHYNEQFF. The CDR3 DNA sequence: TGCAGCGCCACGTCCGGGAGCAGGCACTACAATGAGCAGTTCTTC.

This clone was seen once. The V gene is TRBV5-1, the J gene TRBJ1-2; D uncertain. The CDR3 is 11 amino acids. The germline V gene has CDR1 SGHRS and CDR2 YFSETQ. Trimming pared 3 bases from V and 4 bases from J, leaving 4 bases between. CDR3 in amino acids: CASSSGYGYTF. The DNA of the CDR3 is TGCGCCAGCAGCTCGGGCTATGGCTACACCTTC.

This sequence joins TRBV6-8 and TRBJ1-5; TRBD1 matches 11 bases. Trimming removed 6 bases from V and 5 bases from J; junction bases left unmatched: 9. The CDR3 is 16 amino acids. CDR1 and CDR2 from the germline V gene are MNHGY and SAAAGT. The CDR3 nucleotides are TGTGCCAGCAGGTACCGGGACAGGGGGAAGGATCAGCCCCAGCATTTT. Residues: CASRYRDRGKDQPQHF.

The V call is TRBV4-1, the J call TRBJ2-5, with no clear D. The CDR3 totals 13 residues. The V end was cut by 1 base, the J end by 1 base, with 4 bases between. In germline, CDR1 is MGHRA, CDR2 YSYEKL. The CDR3 protein is CASSQVIQETQYF. The CDR3 coding sequence is TGCGCCAGCAGCCAAGTCATCCAAGAGACCCAGTACTTC.

The chain recombines TRBV25-1 with TRBJ1-1; D is perhaps TRBD1 (5 bases). V shed 6 bases and J shed 3 bases, with 14 bases lying between them. The germline CDR1 and CDR2 sequences are MGHDK and SYGVNS. The CDR3 is made up of 14 amino acids. The CDR3 loop is CASRQKGRDTEAFF. For the CDR3, the DNA is TGTGCCAGCAGGCAGAAGGGGCGCGACACTGAAGCTTTCTTT.

The gene calls are TRBV9 and TRBJ2-7, with D possibly matching TRBD1 (5 bases). CDR1 is SGDLS and CDR2 is YYNGEE in the germline V gene. The length of the CDR3 is 14 residues. Trimming stripped 2 bases from V and 2 bases from J, with 11 bases between. As DNA, the CDR3 is TGTGCCAGCAGCGTCCAGGGTGTCCCCTACGAGCAGTACTTC. Its translation is CASSVQGVPYEQYF.

The chain joins TRBV4-1 to TRBJ1-2, with TRBD1 matching over 7 bases. The CDR3 length is 17 residues. The V gene's germline CDR1 is MGHRA and CDR2 YSYEKL. J was trimmed by 1 base and V by 3 bases; bases with no gene match: 11. The CDR3 spells CASSHKTGPSFNYGYTF. The CDR3 nucleotides are TGCGCCAGCAGCCACAAGACAGGGCCGTCATTTAACTATGGCTACACCTTC.

This chain connects TRBV5-5 to TRBJ1-1; maybe TRBD1 (6 bases). This CDR3 has 12 residues. Trimming cost V 3 bases and J 3 bases, with 6 bases left between them. Germline V gene lookup returns CDR1 SGHKS and CDR2 YYEKEE (reference sequence). The CDR3: CASSSGDTEAFF. The CDR3 DNA reads TGTGCCAGCAGCTCAGGGGACACTGAAGCTTTCTTT.

The chain uses TRBV6-1 and TRBJ2-1; D is unclear. The germline V and J ends were trimmed by 3 bases and 6 bases, with 3 bases remaining between them. Germline V gives CDR1 MNHNS, CDR2 SASEGT. The CDR3 sequence is 11 residues long. CDR3 loop: CASSDINEQFF. The DNA of the CDR3 is TGTGCCAGCAGTGATATCAATGAGCAGTTCTTC.

The J gene is TRBJ2-1, the V gene TRBV4-1, with TRBD2 matching 11 bases. The CDR3 is 18 amino acids. Germline V lookup: CDR1 MGHRA, CDR2 YSYEKL. Trimming at V came to 1 base and at J to 5 bases, leaving 10 bases not matched to a gene. CDR3 nucleotide sequence: TGCGCCAGCAGCCAAGTCGACTTCGGACTAGCGGGTGACAATGAGCAGTTCTTC. Translation: CASSQVDFGLAGDNEQFF.

The chain carries TRBV5-1 and TRBJ1-4; no clear D gene. Germline-derived CDR1 and CDR2 are SGHRS and YFSETQ. The CDR3 has 15 amino acids. V shed 4 bases and J shed 3 bases, with 13 bases lying between them. CDR3 DNA sequence: TGCGCCAGCAGCAGCAACGGTGCGGCTAATGAAAAACTGTTTTTT. Residues: CASSSNGAANEKLFF.

The chain carries TRBV7-9 and TRBJ2-7; D gene ambiguous. Germline V CDR1 and CDR2: SEHNR, FQNEAQ (reference sequence). The CDR3 is made up of 11 amino acids. V was shortened by 1 base and J by 7 bases, with 5 bases between the two germline ends. CDR3 protein: CASSLGPEQYF. DNA for the CDR3: TGTGCCAGCAGCTTAGGGCCGGAGCAGTACTTC.

The V and J genes are TRBV28 and TRBJ2-1; D is perhaps TRBD2 (5 bases). The CDR3 sequence is 16 residues long. The germline V gene has CDR1 MDHEN and CDR2 SYDVKM. Trimming removed 6 bases from V and 6 bases from J, with 21 bases in between. The CDR3 sequence is CASRSRSGPYINEQFF. The DNA for the CDR3 is TGTGCCAGCAGAAGTAGAAGCGGCCCCTACATCAATGAGCAGTTCTTC.

This clone was picked up one time. The rearrangement links TRBV21-1 to TRBJ2-1; the D call of TRBD1 is as the table states it, not checked on the DNA. TRBV21-1 has pseudogene status. CDR3 length: 18 amino acids. The CDR3 loop reads CASRYTRDREKTYNEQFF. The CDR3 DNA follows: TGTGCCAGCCGCTACACCCGGGACAGGGAGAAAACCTACAATGAGCAGTTCTTC.